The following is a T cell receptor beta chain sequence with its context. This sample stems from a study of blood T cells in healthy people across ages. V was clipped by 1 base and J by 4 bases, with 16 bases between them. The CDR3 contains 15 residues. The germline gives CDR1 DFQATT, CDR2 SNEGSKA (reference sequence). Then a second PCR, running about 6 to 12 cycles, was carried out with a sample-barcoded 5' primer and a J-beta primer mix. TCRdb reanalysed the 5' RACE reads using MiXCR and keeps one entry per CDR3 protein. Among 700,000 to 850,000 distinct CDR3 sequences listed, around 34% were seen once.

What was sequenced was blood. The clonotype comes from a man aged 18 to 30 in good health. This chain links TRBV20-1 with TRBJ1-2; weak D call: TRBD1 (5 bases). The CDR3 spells CSARGLSGLGYGYTF. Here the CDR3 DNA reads TGCAGTGCTAGAGGGCTCTCAGGGCTGGGCTATGGCTACACCTTC.